Below, 26 T cell receptor beta chains from the same sample are listed, as sequenced in a study of vaccination and CD4 T cells after COVID-19. No antigens are known for them. At the Johns Hopkins FTIC core, DNA taken from cultured CD4+ T cells was sequenced by way of the Oncomine TCR Beta short-read assay. MiXCR, run by TCRdb on the PCR reads, gives a single entry per CDR3 protein. Among 25,000 or so distinct CDR3 sequences listed, 67% were seen once. As to treatment: roughly 11-day PBMC culture with coronavirus spike peptide pools or control peptides (ViraFEST assay). This specimen consisted of CD4+ T cells from blood, cultured in vitro, obtained after SARS-CoV-2 vaccination. The receptors stem from a human donor who received a COVID-19 vaccine.

V is TRBV19 and J is TRBJ1-2; 8 nucleotides align to TRBD1. Germline values: CDR1 LNHDA, CDR2 SQIVND (reference sequence). V was clipped by 9 bases and J by 5 bases; unmatched bases: 11. This CDR3 contains 14 residues. DNA for the CDR3: TGTGCCAGCCGACAGGGGCGCCTGGGGTATGGCTACACCTTC. Amino acid sequence: CASRQGRLGYGYTF.

The CDR3 region is CATTLEDTEAFF. The CDR3 region has the DNA TGTGCCACCACATTAGAAGACACTGAAGCTTTCTTT. The J gene is TRBJ1-1, the V gene TRBV2, with unresolved D. V was cut by 10 bases and J by 3 bases, with 12 bases left in between. This CDR3 has 12 residues. Germline V CDR1 and CDR2: SNHLY, FYNNEI.

This chain links TRBV6-5 with TRBJ1-2; tentatively, D is TRBD1 (5 bases). The CDR3 runs 13 residues. Germline V CDR1 and CDR2: MNHEY, SVGAGI. The V end lost 4 bases, the J end lost 4 bases, and 10 bases lay between the germline ends. CDR3 DNA sequence: TGTGCCAGCAGTTCGACAGTGATCTATGGCTACACCTTC. It codes for CASSSTVIYGYTF.

The chain uses TRBV6-1 and TRBJ1-2, with TRBD1 as a possible D gene (6 bases). Germline assignment: CDR1 MNHNS and CDR2 SASEGT. The CDR3 has 15 residues. V shed 7 bases and J shed 5 bases, with 20 bases lying between them. CDR3: CASMGTTVGTYGYTF. CDR3 sequence (DNA): TGTGCCAGCATGGGGACCACCGTAGGGACATATGGCTACACCTTC.

This clonotype was seen just once. This chain uses TRBV19 with TRBJ1-5; D may be TRBD1 (6 bases). Per the germline V gene, CDR1 is LNHDA and CDR2 is SQIVND (reference sequence). The CDR3 is 14 amino acids. V lost 3 bases, J lost 6 bases, and 12 bases lay in between. The CDR3: CASSIGGGGQPQHF. As DNA, the CDR3 is TGTGCCAGTAGTATTGGAGGGGGTGGTCAGCCCCAGCATTTT.

Only one count was recorded for this clonotype. An end of the junction differs from the germline gene, which may be a read error. V is TRBV27 and J is TRBJ1-5; D may be TRBD1 (5 bases). Germline assignment: CDR1 MNHEY and CDR2 SMNVEV (reference sequence). This CDR3 comprises 15 residues. This chain's CDR3 is CASSFGQGGNQPRHF. DNA of the CDR3: TGTGCCAGCAGTTTTGGGCAGGGAGGCAATCAGCCCCGGCATTTT.

This clonotype was observed once. The chain employs TRBV24-1 and TRBJ2-3; 13 bases agree with TRBD2. Germline lookup yields CDR1 KGHDR and CDR2 SFDVKD. The CDR3 totals 17 residues. V shed 5 bases and J 4 bases; nucleotides not matched to a gene: 8. The CDR3 DNA reads TGTGCCACCAGTGCCCCGACTAGCGGGGGGTTCGCAGATACGCAGTATTTT. Translated: CATSAPTSGGFADTQYF.

This clonotype was found once. The chain has TRBV18 and TRBJ2-7; D remains unclear. This CDR3 is built from 13 residues. Trimming removed 2 bases from V and 3 bases from J, with 8 bases in between. Germline V gene data show CDR1 as KGHSH and CDR2 as LQKENI. The CDR3 bases are TGTGCCAGCTCACCAGGTGCCAGCTACGAGCAGTACTTC. Translation gives CASSPGASYEQYF. The complete variable domain, with remaining parts taken from reference TRBV18 and TRBJ2-7, reads NAGVMQNPRHLVRRRGQEARLRCSPMKGHSHVYWYRQLPEEGLKFMVYLQKENIIDESGMPKERFSAEFPKEGPSILRIQQVVRGDSAAYFCASSPGASYEQYFGPGTRLTVT.

CDR3 protein: CASSFARGNTNYGYTF. CDR3 DNA: TGTGCCAGCAGCTTTGCCCGAGGAAATACTAACTATGGCTACACCTTC. This rearrangement joins TRBV7-8 to TRBJ1-2; D is unclear. V gave up 3 bases and J gave up 0 bases, with 14 bases separating them. Looked up from germline, CDR1 is SGHVS and CDR2 is FQNEAQ. The CDR3 extends over 16 amino acids. The whole variable domain, remainder taken from reference TRBV7-8 and TRBJ1-2, is GAGVSQSPRYKVAKRGQDVALRCDPISGHVSLFWYQQALGQGPEFLTYFQNEAQLDKSGLPSDRFFAERPEGSVSTLKIQRTQQEDSAVYLCASSFARGNTNYGYTFGSGTRLTVV.

The J gene is TRBJ2-7, the V gene TRBV6-5; a weak D match, TRBD2 (5 bases). Trimming removed 4 bases from V and 7 bases from J, with 14 bases in between. The germline CDR1 and CDR2 sequences are MNHEY and SVGAGI. The length of the CDR3 is 13 residues. CDR3 residues: CASSSGMVREQYF. CDR3 nucleotide sequence: TGTGCCAGCAGTTCGGGGATGGTGAGAGAGCAGTACTTC.

The V and J genes are TRBV19 and TRBJ2-5; D possibly corresponds to TRBD2 (7 bases). Trimming cost V 5 bases and J 4 bases, with 8 bases left between them. Germline-derived CDR1 and CDR2 are LNHDA and SQIVND (reference sequence). CDR3 length: 12 residues. CDR3 in DNA: TGTGCCAGTAGTCGGGGGGCAGAGACCCAGTACTTC. Its protein is CASSRGAETQYF.

The chain recombines TRBV9 with TRBJ2-3; 14 bases line up with TRBD2. V lost 4 bases to trimming and J lost 5 bases; unmatched junction nucleotides: 9. CDR1 and CDR2 from the germline V gene are SGDLS and YYNGEE. The CDR3 extends over 17 amino acids. CDR3 sequence reads: CASSTRLAGGLGDTQYF. DNA for the CDR3: TGTGCCAGCAGCACTAGACTAGCGGGGGGGCTTGGAGATACGCAGTATTTT.

The chain employs TRBV6-5 and TRBJ2-6; a possible D gene is TRBD1 (5 bases). Germline values: CDR1 MNHEY, CDR2 SVGAGI. V dropped 2 bases and J dropped 0 bases, with 11 bases sitting between them. CDR3 length equals 17 residues. Here the CDR3 DNA reads TGTGCCAGCAGTTACCATGGACACAACTCTGGGGCCAACGTCCTGACTTTC. It specifies CASSYHGHNSGANVLTF.

V is TRBV2 and J is TRBJ2-5; no clear D. This CDR3 is built from 12 residues. Germline lookup yields CDR1 SNHLY and CDR2 FYNNEI. V lost 5 bases, J lost 1 base, and 5 bases lay in between. DNA of the CDR3: TGTGCCAGCAGTCGACTCCAAGAGACCCAGTACTTC. It specifies CASSRLQETQYF.

The V and J genes are TRBV2 and TRBJ1-1; 7 positions match TRBD1. The V gene end was trimmed by 2 bases and the J gene end by 10 bases; junction bases not matched to a gene: 10. In germline, CDR1 is SNHLY, CDR2 FYNNEI. The CDR3 covers 14 residues. The CDR3 nucleotides are TGTGCCAGCAGTGAATTTGTGACAGGGACGATAGCTTTCTTT. Translated: CASSEFVTGTIAFF.

The V and J genes are TRBV7-8 and TRBJ1-6, with a tentative D call TRBD1 (6 bases). The length of the CDR3 is 15 residues. The V end lost 5 bases, the J end lost 7 bases, and 15 bases lay between the germline ends. Germline CDR1 is SGHVS and CDR2 is FQNEAQ. CDR3 sequence: CASSLPGQKNSPLHF. The CDR3 DNA reads as TGTGCCAGCAGCCTTCCGGGACAAAAAAATTCACCCCTCCACTTT.

The chain combines TRBV5-4 with TRBJ2-3; 8 bases line up with TRBD1. Germline lookup yields CDR1 SGHNT and CDR2 YYREEE (reference sequence). The junction had 9 bases not matched to a gene; V was cut back by 3 bases and J by 3 bases. The CDR3 consists of 16 residues. CDR3: CASSSITGTGTDTQYF. CDR3 nucleotide sequence: TGTGCCAGCAGCTCCATAACCGGGACAGGAACAGATACGCAGTATTTT.

This clonotype was seen a single time. The chain employs TRBV7-6 and TRBJ2-2, with a tentative D call TRBD2 (6 bases). The V gene's germline CDR1 is SGHVS and CDR2 FNYEAQ. Between the trimmed V and J ends, which lost 5 bases and 5 bases, there was a span of 12 bases. This CDR3 spans 14 amino acids. The CDR3 here is CASSIQGGTGELFF. The CDR3 nucleotides are TGTGCCAGCAGCATTCAGGGAGGAACCGGGGAGCTGTTTTTT.

The chain is built from TRBV7-8 and TRBJ1-5; 10 nucleotides align to TRBD1. This CDR3 has 15 amino acids. In germline, CDR1 is SGHVS, CDR2 FQNEAQ. The J segment lost 7 bases and the V segment lost 5 bases, leaving 8 bases of the junction unmatched. The chain's CDR3 is CASSLRGTGEQPQHF. In DNA form, the CDR3 reads TGTGCCAGCAGCCTTAGGGGGACAGGGGAACAGCCCCAGCATTTT.

The J gene is TRBJ2-3, the V gene TRBV7-3; 10 bases map to TRBD1. The trim removed 0 bases at V and 4 bases at J, leaving 7 bases unmatched. CDR1 and CDR2 from the germline V gene are SGHTA and FQGTGA. CDR3 size: 17 residues. The DNA of the CDR3 is TGTGCCAGCAGCTTAACGCAGCTTGGGACAGGGGCAGATACGCAGTATTTT. Its translation: CASSLTQLGTGADTQYF.

The V gene is TRBV10-3, the J gene TRBJ1-6; 7 nucleotides match TRBD1. The CDR3 is 16 residues long. Per the germline V gene, CDR1 is ENHRY and CDR2 is SYGVKD. V shed 0 bases and J 8 bases; nucleotides not matched to a gene: 7. CDR3 DNA: TGTGCCATCAGTGAGTCCGGAGGGGGCATGGATTCACCCCTCCACTTT. It codes for CAISESGGGMDSPLHF.

V is TRBV20-1 and J is TRBJ1-1; D is undetermined. Germline V gene sequence: CDR1 DFQATT, CDR2 SNEGSKA (reference sequence). V shed 0 bases and J shed 0 bases, with 8 bases lying between them. The CDR3 length is 14 residues. The CDR3 loop is CSARDLGLNTEAFF. CDR3 DNA sequence: TGCAGTGCTAGAGATCTCGGCCTGAACACTGAAGCTTTCTTT.

V and J are TRBV20-1 and TRBJ1-6; perhaps TRBD1 as D (5 bases). There are 14 residues in the CDR3. Germline CDR1 is DFQATT and CDR2 is SNEGSKA (reference sequence). With 0 bases removed from V and 7 bases from J, the gap between germline ends came to 10 bases. The CDR3 bases are TGCAGTGCTAGAGAGTCAGGGTGGAATTCACCCCTCCACTTT. Translated: CSARESGWNSPLHF.

J is TRBJ2-1 and V is TRBV5-4, with D possibly matching TRBD2 (6 bases). Germline V gene sequence: CDR1 SGHNT, CDR2 YYREEE (reference sequence). V shed 0 bases and J shed 9 bases, with 19 bases lying between them. The CDR3 runs 16 residues. The CDR3 protein is CASSLGGKLLGGEQFF. CDR3 bases: TGTGCCAGCAGCTTGGGGGGGAAACTGTTGGGGGGTGAGCAGTTCTTC.

The chain couples TRBV7-6 to TRBJ2-2; 9 nucleotides align to TRBD1. CDR3 length: 14 residues. J lost 6 bases, V lost 5 bases, and 4 bases had no gene match. CDR1 is SGHVS and CDR2 is FNYEAQ in the germline V gene. The CDR3 loop reads CASSVRQGAGELFF. Written as DNA, the CDR3 is TGTGCCAGCAGCGTCCGACAGGGGGCCGGGGAGCTGTTTTTT. Complete variable domain (other parts from reference TRBV7-6 and TRBJ2-2): GAGVSQSPRYKVTKRGQDVALRCDPISGHVSLYWYRQALGQGPEFLTYFNYEAQQDKSGLPNDRFSAERPEGSISTLTIQRTEQRDSAMYRCASSVRQGAGELFFGEGSRLTVL.

This sequence joins TRBV27 and TRBJ1-1, with D perhaps TRBD1 (5 bases). Germline CDR1 and CDR2: MNHEY and SMNVEV (reference sequence). Trimming removed 2 bases from V and 5 bases from J, with 12 bases in between. The CDR3 extends over 14 amino acids. In DNA, the CDR3 is TGTGCCAGCAGTTTAAGACAGACGGGAACTGAAGCTTTCTTT. Residues: CASSLRQTGTEAFF.